This T cell receptor beta chain was sequenced during a study of cytomegalovirus exposure and HLA in healthy donors. Notes on this clone: Its antigen is currently unknown.

Both 60 Vbeta primers and 13 Jbeta primers went into the PCR. Here immunoSEQ multiplex PCR was the method, and the copy in TCRdb shows in-frame clones only, minus some. The sample carries 200,000 to 250,000 clones, 80% to 85% recorded once. Study-level results: Prior analysis indicated that the majority of TCR beta V segments exhibited productivity approximately 87% or approximately 30% of the time. Most TCR sequences proved rare, with some public TCRs found in many donors. The authors confirmed in vitro that a few CMV-associated chains were specific for CMV antigens. Later on, a genetic analysis was performed. It linked a missense variant in DCLRE1C with V- and J-gene trimming of TCR beta.

The CDR3 contains 13 residues. With 2 bases removed from V and 12 bases from J, the gap between germline ends came to 15 bases. In germline, CDR1 is SGHTA, CDR2 FQGTGA. V and J are TRBV7-3 and TRBJ2-3, with D possibly being TRBD2 (6 bases). Material for sequencing was PBMCs. This clonotype was sampled from a woman in her forties in good health and CMV-seronegative. CDR3: CASSLGALASQYF. The CDR3 DNA sequence: TGTGCCAGCAGCTTAGGGGCCCTAGCGTCCCAGTATTTT.